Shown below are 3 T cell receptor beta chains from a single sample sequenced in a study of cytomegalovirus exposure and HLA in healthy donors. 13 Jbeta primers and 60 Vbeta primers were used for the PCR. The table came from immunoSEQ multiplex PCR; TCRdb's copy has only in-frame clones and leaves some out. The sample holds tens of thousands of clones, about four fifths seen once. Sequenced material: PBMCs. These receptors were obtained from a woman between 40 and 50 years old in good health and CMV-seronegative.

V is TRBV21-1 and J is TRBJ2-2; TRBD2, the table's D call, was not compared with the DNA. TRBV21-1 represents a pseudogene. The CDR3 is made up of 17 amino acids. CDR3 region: CASRPIIRRGDTGELFF. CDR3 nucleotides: TGTGCCAGCAGACCCATCATCCGGCGGGGTGACACCGGGGAGCTGTTTTTT.

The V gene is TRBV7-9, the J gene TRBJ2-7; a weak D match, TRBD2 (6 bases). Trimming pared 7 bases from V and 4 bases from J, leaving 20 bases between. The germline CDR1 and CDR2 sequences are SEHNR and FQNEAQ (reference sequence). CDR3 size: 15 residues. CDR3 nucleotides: TGTGCCAGCACCTCAGGGTGGGGGGTGAGTTACGAGCAGTACTTC. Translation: CASTSGWGVSYEQYF. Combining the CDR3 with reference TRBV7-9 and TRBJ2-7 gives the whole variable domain DTGVSQNPRHKITKRGQNVTFRCDPISEHNRLYWYRQTLGQGPEFLTYFQNEAQLEKSRLLSDRFSAERPKGSFSTLEIQRTEQGDSAMYLCASTSGWGVSYEQYFGPGTRLTVT.

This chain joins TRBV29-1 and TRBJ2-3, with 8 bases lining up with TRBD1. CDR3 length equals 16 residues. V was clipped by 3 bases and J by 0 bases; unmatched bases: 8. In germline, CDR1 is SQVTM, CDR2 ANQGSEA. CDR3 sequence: CSVEDRERVSTDTQYF. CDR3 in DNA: TGCAGCGTTGAGGACAGGGAACGTGTTAGCACAGATACGCAGTATTTT.